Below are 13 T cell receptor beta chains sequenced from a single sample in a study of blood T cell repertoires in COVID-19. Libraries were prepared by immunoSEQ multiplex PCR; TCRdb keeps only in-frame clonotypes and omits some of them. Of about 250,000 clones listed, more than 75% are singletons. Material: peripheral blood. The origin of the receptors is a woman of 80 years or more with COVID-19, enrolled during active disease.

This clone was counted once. The chain's CDR3 is CASSGRVGSGGDYKKAFF. DNA of the CDR3: TGTGCCAGCAGCGGTAGGGTAGGCAGCGGGGGAGATTACAAGAAAGCTTTCTTT. V and J are TRBV7-2 and TRBJ1-1; a weak D match, TRBD1 (5 bases). The CDR3 sequence is 18 residues long. V lost 5 bases to trimming and J lost 9 bases, with 31 bases between them. In germline, CDR1 is SGHTA, CDR2 FQGNSA.

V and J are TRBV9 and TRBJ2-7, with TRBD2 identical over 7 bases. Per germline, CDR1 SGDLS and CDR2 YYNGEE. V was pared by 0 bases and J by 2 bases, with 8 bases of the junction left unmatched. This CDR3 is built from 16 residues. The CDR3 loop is CASSVGGSGYTYEQYF. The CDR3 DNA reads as TGTGCCAGCAGCGTAGGCGGTAGCGGGTACACCTACGAGCAGTACTTC.

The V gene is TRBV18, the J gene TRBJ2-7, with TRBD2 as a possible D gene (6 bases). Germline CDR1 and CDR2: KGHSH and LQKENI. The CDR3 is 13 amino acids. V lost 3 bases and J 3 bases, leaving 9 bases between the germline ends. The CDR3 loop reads CASSPGTFYEQYF. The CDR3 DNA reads TGTGCCAGCTCACCCGGGACTTTCTACGAGCAGTACTTC. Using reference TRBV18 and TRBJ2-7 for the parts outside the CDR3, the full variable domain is NAGVMQNPRHLVRRRGQEARLRCSPMKGHSHVYWYRQLPEEGLKFMVYLQKENIIDESGMPKERFSAEFPKEGPSILRIQQVVRGDSAAYFCASSPGTFYEQYFGPGTRLTVT.

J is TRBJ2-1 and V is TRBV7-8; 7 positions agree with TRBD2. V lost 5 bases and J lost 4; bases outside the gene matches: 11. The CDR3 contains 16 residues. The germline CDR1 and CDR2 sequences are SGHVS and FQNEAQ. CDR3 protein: CASSPGGLAFYNEQFF. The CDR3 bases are TGTGCCAGCAGCCCGGGAGGCCTAGCCTTTTACAATGAGCAGTTCTTC.

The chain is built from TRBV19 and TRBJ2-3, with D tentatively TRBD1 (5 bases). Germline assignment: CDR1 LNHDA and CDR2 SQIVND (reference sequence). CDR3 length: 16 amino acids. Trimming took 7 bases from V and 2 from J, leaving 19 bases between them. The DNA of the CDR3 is TGTGCCAGTACCCCCCAGGGCAGAGCTAACACAGATACGCAGTATTTT. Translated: CASTPQGRANTDTQYF.

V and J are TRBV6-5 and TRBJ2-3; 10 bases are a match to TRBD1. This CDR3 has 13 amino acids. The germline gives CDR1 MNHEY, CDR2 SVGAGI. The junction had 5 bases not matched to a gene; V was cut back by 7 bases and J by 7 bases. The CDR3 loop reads CASKRTGGNTQYF. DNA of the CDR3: TGTGCCAGCAAACGGACAGGGGGAAATACGCAGTATTTT.

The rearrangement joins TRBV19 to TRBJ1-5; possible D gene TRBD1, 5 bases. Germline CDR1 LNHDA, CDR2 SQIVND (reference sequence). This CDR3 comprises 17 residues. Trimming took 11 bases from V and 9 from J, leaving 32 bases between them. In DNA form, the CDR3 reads TGTGCCTTACTCTGGGGCAGGGTTAGGCCCAAGTTATCGCCCCAGCATTTT. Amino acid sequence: CALLWGRVRPKLSPQHF.

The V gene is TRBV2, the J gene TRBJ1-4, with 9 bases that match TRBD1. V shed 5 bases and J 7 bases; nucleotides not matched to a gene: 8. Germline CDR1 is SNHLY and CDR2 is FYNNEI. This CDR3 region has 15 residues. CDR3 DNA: TGTGCCAGCAGTCCCGGGACAGGGATCGGTGAAAAACTGTTTTTT. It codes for CASSPGTGIGEKLFF.

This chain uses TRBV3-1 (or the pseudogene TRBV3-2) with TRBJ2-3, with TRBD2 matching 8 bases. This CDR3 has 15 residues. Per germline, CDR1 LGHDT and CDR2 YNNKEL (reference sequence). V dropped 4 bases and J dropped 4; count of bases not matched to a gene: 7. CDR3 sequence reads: CASSPGLAGSDTQYF. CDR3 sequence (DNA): TGTGCCAGCAGCCCCGGACTAGCCGGTTCAGATACGCAGTATTTT.

The CDR3 nucleotides read TGTGCCAGCTCACAACAGGGGGCGCGGGAGCTGTTTTTT. Protein product: CASSQQGARELFF. The chain recombines TRBV18 with TRBJ2-2; 9 bases map to TRBD1. V lost 4 bases, J lost 9 bases, and 3 bases stayed unmatched. Looked up from germline, CDR1 is KGHSH and CDR2 is LQKENI. This CDR3 has 13 amino acids.

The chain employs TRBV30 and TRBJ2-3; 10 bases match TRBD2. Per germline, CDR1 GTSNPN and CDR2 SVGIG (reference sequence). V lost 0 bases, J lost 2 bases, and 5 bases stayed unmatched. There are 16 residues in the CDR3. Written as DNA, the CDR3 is TGTGCCTGGAGTGTACAGCGGGGGGGCAACACAGATACGCAGTATTTT. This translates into CAWSVQRGGNTDTQYF.

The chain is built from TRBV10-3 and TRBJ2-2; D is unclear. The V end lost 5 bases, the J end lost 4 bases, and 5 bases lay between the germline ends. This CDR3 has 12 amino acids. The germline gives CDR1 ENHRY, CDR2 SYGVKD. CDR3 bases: TGTGCCATCAGTTCGGGCACCGGGGAGCTGTTTTTT. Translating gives CAISSGTGELFF.

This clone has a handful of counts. CDR3 residues: CASRTTGSNGYTF. The CDR3, as DNA: TGTGCCAGCAGGACAACAGGGTCCAATGGCTACACCTTC. The V gene is TRBV12-3 or TRBV12-4, the J gene TRBJ1-2, with D possibly TRBD1 on 6 matching bases. CDR3 length equals 13 residues. Trimming left V 6 bases short and J 6 bases short, with 14 bases between.